The rows below give T cell receptor beta chains drawn from one sample of a study of blood T cell repertoires in COVID-19. Measured with immunoSEQ multiplex PCR; TCRdb has only the in-frame clones, and not every one. The table includes 180,000 or so clones, about four fifths detected once. The sample taken for sequencing was PBMCs or T cells enriched from blood (not recorded which). The receptors were sampled from a man aged 50 or older who had recovered from COVID-19. Each CDR3 is given with its conserved first and last residue. The D gene is left open where the match is weak. Expanded clones are given a class, and other clones once, few, many or no size at all.

D,length,V,size,J,CDR3,DNA
.,14,TRBV27,few,TRBJ1-5,CASSLSGRLQPQHF,TGTGCCAGCAGTTTATCGGGGCGCCTACAGCCCCAGCATTTT
TRBD2,17,TRBV5-1,once,TRBJ2-5,CASSLAPSLAGEETQYF,TGCGCCAGCAGCTTGGCTCCATCACTAGCGGGGGAAGAGACCCAGTACTTC
TRBD1,16,TRBV19,.,TRBJ1-2,CASSTWTGGSNYGYTF,TGTGCCAGTAGTACCTGGACAGGGGGCTCTAACTATGGCTACACCTTC
TRBD1,14,TRBV5-4,.,TRBJ1-2,CASSQLTGENGYTF,TGTGCCAGCAGCCAGTTGACAGGGGAGAATGGCTACACCTTC
.,11,TRBV5-4,.,TRBJ2-3,CASGSGDTQYF,TGTGCCAGCGGGAGCGGGGATACGCAGTATTTT
TRBD2,13,TRBV6-5,few,TRBJ2-5,CASRLREVETQYF,TGTGCCAGCAGGCTCCGGGAGGTCGAGACCCAGTACTTC
.,14,TRBV28,.,TRBJ2-5,CASSLGRVEETQYF,TGTGCCAGCAGTTTAGGCCGGGTTGAAGAGACCCAGTACTTC
.,11,TRBV12-3/TRBV12-4,.,TRBJ1-4,CASSPGEKLFF,TGTGCCAGCAGTCCCGGGGAAAAACTGTTTTTT
TRBD1,15,TRBV6-1,.,TRBJ1-6,CASSEAGQGNSPLHF,TGTGCCAGCAGTGAAGCGGGACAGGGTAACTCACCCCTCCACTTT
TRBD1,14,TRBV28,.,TRBJ1-2,CASTGTGQEVGYTF,TGTGCCAGCACTGGGACAGGTCAAGAAGTTGGCTACACCTTC
TRBD1,16,TRBV30,.,TRBJ2-2,CAWSVPTGGGTGELFF,TGTGCCTGGAGTGTACCGACAGGGGGCGGAACCGGGGAGCTGTTTTTT
TRBD1,20,TRBV2,.,TRBJ2-7,CASRSLPGQGAIGNSYEQYF,TGTGCCAGCAGGAGCTTACCGGGACAGGGGGCGATCGGAAACTCCTACGAGCAGTACTTC
TRBD1,17,TRBV18,.,TRBJ1-2,CASSPGTGGPSSYGYTF,TGTGCCAGCTCACCAGGGACAGGGGGTCCATCGTCCTATGGCTACACCTTC
.,13,TRBV25-1,.,TRBJ2-3,CASSEPSTDTQYF,TGTGCCAGCAGTGAACCTAGCACAGATACGCAGTATTTT
.,16,TRBV6-5,.,TRBJ2-7,CASSSARQGTTYEQYF,TGTGCCAGCAGTTCCGCCCGGCAGGGGACCACCTACGAGCAGTACTTC
TRBD2,16,TRBV5-4,.,TRBJ2-3,CASSPRTSGGMDTQYF,TGTGCCAGCAGCCCCAGGACTAGCGGGGGGATGGATACGCAGTATTTT
.,16,TRBV10-3,few,TRBJ2-7,CAISGLWGRISYEQYF,TGTGCCATCAGTGGACTCTGGGGGCGTATCTCCTACGAGCAGTACTTC
TRBD1,13,TRBV7-9,.,TRBJ2-7,CASSLDRLHEQYF,TGTGCCAGCAGCTTGGACAGGCTACACGAGCAGTACTTC
.,15,TRBV18,.,TRBJ1-4,CASSPTTSTNEKLFF,TGTGCCAGCTCACCAACGACATCAACTAATGAAAAACTGTTTTTT
.,14,TRBV2,.,TRBJ1-4,CASLARATNEKLFF,TGTGCCAGCCTCGCGAGGGCAACTAATGAAAAACTGTTTTTT
.,13,TRBV3-1/TRBV3-2,.,TRBJ1-2,CASSQESLSGYTF,TGTGCCAGCAGCCAAGAGTCGCTGAGCGGCTACACCTTC
TRBD1,15,TRBV19,.,TRBJ1-6,CASSTTGAPNSPLHF,TGTGCCAGCTCGACGACAGGGGCCCCTAATTCACCCCTCCACTTT
.,15,TRBV27,.,TRBJ1-6,CASSFGQALNSPLHF,TGTGCCAGCAGTTTTGGGCAGGCCCTTAATTCACCCCTCCACTTT
TRBD2,16,TRBV11-3,few,TRBJ2-1,CASSLEGGSSYNEQFF,TGTGCCAGCAGCTTAGAAGGCGGGAGCTCCTACAATGAGCAGTTCTTC
TRBD1,18,TRBV18,.,TRBJ1-1,CASSPWVTGERTNTEAFF,TGTGCCAGCTCACCATGGGTGACAGGGGAGAGGACGAACACTGAAGCTTTCTTT
.,12,TRBV3-1/TRBV3-2,.,TRBJ2-1,CASSQGQDEQFF,TGTGCCAGCAGCCAGGGGCAAGATGAGCAGTTCTTC
.,14,TRBV28,.,TRBJ1-2,CATPDSEARSGYTF,TGTGCCACCCCAGATTCGGAGGCTCGTAGTGGCTACACCTTC
TRBD1,15,TRBV7-2,.,TRBJ1-6,CASSLDRGRGSPLHF,TGTGCCAGCAGCTTAGACAGGGGGCGCGGTTCACCCCTCCACTTT
TRBD1,13,TRBV6-5,once,TRBJ1-2,CASTLDRSYGYTF,TGTGCCAGCACCCTGGACAGGTCCTATGGCTACACCTTC
TRBD1,15,TRBV7-9,.,TRBJ2-7,CASSPKGGATDEQYF,TGTGCCAGCAGCCCGAAAGGGGGCGCGACAGACGAGCAGTACTTC
TRBD2,16,TRBV7-6,.,TRBJ2-3,CASSPLGGGITDTQYF,TGTGCCAGCAGCCCGTTGGGCGGGGGGATCACAGATACGCAGTATTTT
TRBD2,15,TRBV11-2,.,TRBJ2-1,CASSSGTSAYNEQFF,TGTGCCAGCAGCTCCGGGACTAGCGCCTACAATGAGCAGTTCTTC
TRBD1,13,TRBV15,once,TRBJ2-2,CATREGATGELFF,TGTGCCACCAGAGAGGGGGCAACCGGGGAGCTGTTTTTT
.,13,TRBV12-3/TRBV12-4,.,TRBJ1-5,CASTLGVNQPQHF,TGTGCCAGCACATTAGGGGTCAATCAGCCCCAGCATTTT
TRBD2,14,TRBV3-1/TRBV3-2,.,TRBJ2-2,CASSLAERTGELFF,TGTGCCAGCAGTCTAGCGGAGCGCACCGGGGAGCTGTTTTTT
TRBD1,14,TRBV5-1,.,TRBJ1-6,CASSSNRGNSPLHF,TGCGCCAGCAGCTCCAACAGGGGTAATTCACCCCTCCACTTT
.,14,TRBV12-5,once,TRBJ2-3,CASGPTFGAAQQYF,TGTGCTAGTGGTCCAACATTTGGAGCGGCCCAGCAGTATTTT
.,16,TRBV24-1,once,TRBJ1-5,CATSDPRGGDHQPQHF,TGTGCCACCAGTGACCCCAGGGGTGGTGATCATCAGCCCCAGCATTTT
TRBD1,15,TRBV5-1,.,TRBJ2-2,CASSLGQTNTGELFF,TGCGCCAGCAGCCTGGGACAGACTAACACCGGGGAGCTGTTTTTT
TRBD1,15,TRBV10-1,.,TRBJ1-2,CASSESGTVNYGYTF,TGCGCCAGCAGTGAGTCGGGGACAGTAAACTATGGCTACACCTTC
.,15,TRBV7-9,.,TRBJ1-2,CASSSSGEGNYGYTF,TGTGCCAGCAGCTCCTCAGGGGAGGGAAACTATGGCTACACCTTC
.,14,TRBV6-5,.,TRBJ2-7,CASSSLGREYEQYF,TGTGCCAGCAGTTCCTTAGGCAGGGAATACGAGCAGTACTTC
.,13,TRBV27,.,TRBJ2-7,CASKAGSSYEQYF,TGTGCCAGTAAAGCCGGGAGCTCCTACGAGCAGTACTTC
TRBD1,15,TRBV6-6,.,TRBJ1-3,CASSTDRGYKNTIYF,TGTGCCAGCAGTACGGACAGGGGTTATAAAAACACCATATATTTT
TRBD2,19,TRBV7-3,once,TRBJ2-3,CASSKLGGANLGSTDTQYF,TGTGCCAGCAGCAAACTCGGGGGGGCCAATTTAGGAAGCACAGATACGCAGTATTTT
.,15,TRBV28,once,TRBJ2-3,CASSLAGKSTDTQYF,TGTGCCAGCAGTTTAGCGGGGAAAAGCACAGATACGCAGTATTTT
.,12,TRBV3-1/TRBV3-2,.,TRBJ2-5,CASSHRGETQYF,TGTGCCAGCAGCCACCGGGGAGAGACCCAGTACTTC
.,14,TRBV25-1,once,TRBJ2-1,CASARGGFDNEQFF,TGTGCCAGTGCTAGGGGGGGCTTCGACAATGAGCAGTTCTTC